Each of the 8 T cell receptor beta chains below was sequenced from the same sample in a study of beta chain features in type 1 diabetes listed by TCRdb under 2018. The library was made by the immunoSEQ multiplex PCR assay. The entire isolated RNA was reverse transcribed using the High Capacity cDNA Reverse Transcription Kit, and thus expressed TCRB transcripts were sequenced. The source is immuneACCESS, and TCRdb retained only in-frame sequences with V and J called. Part of the clones is not carried over; for the studies checked, unresolved V genes explain less than half of this, and the remainder is unexplained. This sample has 150,000 to 160,000 clones in its table, and roughly 10% of those were observed once. In total, the top ten clones hold over 2% of the sample. What was sequenced was central memory CD4+ T cells from blood. These TCRs come from a young man in good health.

V and J are TRBV7-9 and TRBJ2-1; 7 bases line up with TRBD2. The germline V gene encodes CDR1 SEHNR and CDR2 FQNEAQ (reference sequence). CDR3 length: 15 amino acids. Germline trimming cut 5 bases from V and 8 bases from J; bases unmatched to any gene: 12. The CDR3 DNA reads as TGTGCCAGCAGCCAACAGGTCCCCAGCGGGGATGAGCAGTTCTTC. It specifies CASSQQVPSGDEQFF.

This clone was counted a few times. This chain uses TRBV29-1 with TRBJ1-3, with 9 bases fitting TRBD1. CDR1 SQVTM and CDR2 ANQGSEA come from the germline V gene. This CDR3 has 15 residues. The ends lost 6 bases at V and 4 bases at J; junction bases unmatched: 10. CDR3 DNA sequence: TGCAGCGTCGCGAGGGCCGGGACAGGGGGAAACACCATATATTTT. This codes for CSVARAGTGGNTIYF.

The chain carries TRBV29-1 and TRBJ2-5, with 12 positions matching TRBD2. With 7 bases clipped from V and 4 bases from J, the junction kept 10 bases outside the gene matches. The length of the CDR3 is 15 residues. From germline, CDR1 is SQVTM and CDR2 ANQGSEA. The chain's CDR3 is CSAVSTSGSTETQYF. CDR3 nucleotides: TGCAGCGCCGTCTCGACTAGCGGGAGTACAGAGACCCAGTACTTC.

This clone was counted between two and nine times. J is TRBJ2-7 and V is TRBV5-6, with TRBD2 matching over 9 bases. Germline assignment: CDR1 SGHDT and CDR2 YYEEEE. With V trimmed by 1 base and J by 5 bases, 7 bases remained unmatched. The CDR3 covers 15 residues. This chain's CDR3 is CASSLISGSVNEQYF. DNA for the CDR3: TGTGCCAGCAGCTTGATTAGCGGGAGTGTCAACGAGCAGTACTTC. Complete variable domain (other parts from reference TRBV5-6 and TRBJ2-7): DAGVTQSPTHLIKTRGQQVTLRCSPKSGHDTVSWYQQALGQGPQFIFQYYEEEERQRGNFPDRFSGHQFPNYSSELNVNALLLGDSALYLCASSLISGSVNEQYFGPGTRLTVT.

This clone has only a few counts. The chain employs TRBV28 and TRBJ2-5; TRBD2 is a possible D gene (5 bases). Germline values: CDR1 MDHEN, CDR2 SYDVKM. V was clipped by 8 bases and J by 5 bases, with 9 bases between them. This CDR3 has 11 amino acids. The CDR3 loop reads CASGTRETQYF. DNA for the CDR3: TGTGCCAGCGGCACTAGGGAGACCCAGTACTTC.

This clone has a handful of counts. V and J are TRBV21-1 and TRBJ2-6. TRBV21-1 is a recognized pseudogene. The CDR3 sequence is 16 residues long. The CDR3 DNA reads TGTGCCAGCAGCACGGCACCGAAGTTGAAGGCCAACGTCCTGACTTTC. It is translated as CASSTAPKLKANVLTF.

The chain combines TRBV18 with TRBJ2-7, with a weak D call TRBD1 (7 bases). V was clipped by 6 bases and J by 0 bases, with 9 bases between them. CDR3 size: 13 residues. Germline CDR1 reads KGHSH; CDR2 reads LQKENI. The CDR3 coding sequence is TGTGCCAGCTCGCGGGACAGCTCCTACGAGCAGTACTTC. It specifies CASSRDSSYEQYF.

The table lists this clone with a few counts. The chain uses TRBV18 and TRBJ2-3; 7 bases align to TRBD1. Trimming took 4 bases from V and 11 from J; bases not matched to a gene: 12. CDR3 length equals 14 residues. Germline loops: CDR1 KGHSH, CDR2 LQKENI. CDR3 DNA sequence: TGTGCCAGCTCACTCGGGAAAGGGACAGCGGAGCAGTATTTT. As protein: CASSLGKGTAEQYF.